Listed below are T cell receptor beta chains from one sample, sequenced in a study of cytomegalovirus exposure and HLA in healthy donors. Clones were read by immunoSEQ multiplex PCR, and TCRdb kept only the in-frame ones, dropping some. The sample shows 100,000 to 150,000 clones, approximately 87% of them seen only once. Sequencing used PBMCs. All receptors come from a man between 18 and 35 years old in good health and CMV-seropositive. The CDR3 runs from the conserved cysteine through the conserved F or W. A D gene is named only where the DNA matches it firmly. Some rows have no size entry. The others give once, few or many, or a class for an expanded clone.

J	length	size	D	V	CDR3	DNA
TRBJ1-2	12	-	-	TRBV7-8	CASSLQNYGYTF	TGTGCCAGCAGCTTACAAAACTATGGCTACACCTTC
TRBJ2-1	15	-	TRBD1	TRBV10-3	CAISEGKTGRDEQFF	TGTGCCATCAGTGAGGGAAAGACAGGGCGCGATGAGCAGTTCTTC
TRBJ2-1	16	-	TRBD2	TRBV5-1	CASSLASGGVYNEQFF	TGCGCCAGCAGCTTGGCCAGCGGGGGGGTATACAATGAGCAGTTCTTC
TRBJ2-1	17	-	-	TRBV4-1	CASTWGGGSSSYNEQFF	TGCGCCAGCACTTGGGGGGGCGGGTCGAGCTCCTACAATGAGCAGTTCTTC
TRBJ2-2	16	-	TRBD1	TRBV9	CASSVGTGANTGELFF	TGTGCCAGCAGCGTAGGGACAGGGGCGAACACCGGGGAGCTGTTTTTT
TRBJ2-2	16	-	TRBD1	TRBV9	CASTRPGQGLPGELFF	TGTGCCAGCACACGACCGGGACAGGGGTTACCCGGGGAGCTGTTTTTT
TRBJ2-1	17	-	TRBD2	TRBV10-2	CASSDRTSGDLFREQFF	TGCGCCAGCAGTGACCGGACTAGCGGGGACTTATTTCGAGAGCAGTTCTTC
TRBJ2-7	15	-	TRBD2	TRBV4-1	CASSQGLAGTYEQYF	TGCGCCAGCAGCCAAGGGCTAGCGGGTACCTACGAGCAGTACTTC
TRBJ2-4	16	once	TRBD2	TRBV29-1	CRPGLEEVLAKNIQYF	TGCAGACCGGGACTAGAGGAGGTTCTAGCCAAAAACATTCAGTACTTC
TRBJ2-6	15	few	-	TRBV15	CATSIGESGANVLTF	TGTGCCACCAGCATTGGGGAGTCCGGGGCCAACGTCCTGACTTTC
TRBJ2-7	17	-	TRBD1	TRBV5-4	CASSSRGQARLGDEQYF	TGTGCCAGCAGCTCCCGAGGACAGGCTCGTCTGGGGGACGAGCAGTACTTC
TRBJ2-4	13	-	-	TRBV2	CASSGGSKNIQYF	TGTGCCAGCAGTGGTGGCTCCAAAAACATTCAGTACTTC
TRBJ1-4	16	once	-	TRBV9	CASSVAAPGTNEKLFF	TGTGCCAGCAGCGTAGCGGCACCAGGAACTAATGAAAAACTGTTTTTT
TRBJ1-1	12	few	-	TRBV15	CATSSGDTEAFF	TGTGCCACGTCTTCGGGGGACACTGAAGCTTTCTTT
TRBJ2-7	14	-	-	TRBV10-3	CAIKTEPAAYEQYF	TGTGCCATCAAAACGGAGCCTGCGGCTTACGAGCAGTACTTC
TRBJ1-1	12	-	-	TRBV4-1	CASSQPAGGAFF	TGCGCCAGCAGCCAACCGGCGGGTGGGGCTTTCTTT
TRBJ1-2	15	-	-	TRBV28	CASSPYGQNNYGYTF	TGTGCCAGCAGTCCCTACGGACAAAATAACTATGGCTACACCTTC